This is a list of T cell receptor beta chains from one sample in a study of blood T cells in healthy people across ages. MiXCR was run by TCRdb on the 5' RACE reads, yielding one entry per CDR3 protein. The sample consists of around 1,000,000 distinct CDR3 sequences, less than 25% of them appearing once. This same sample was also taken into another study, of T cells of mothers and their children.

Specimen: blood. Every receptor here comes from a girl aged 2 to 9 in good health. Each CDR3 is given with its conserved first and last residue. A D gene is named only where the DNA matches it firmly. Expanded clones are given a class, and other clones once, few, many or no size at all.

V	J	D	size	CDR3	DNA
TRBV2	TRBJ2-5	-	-	CASSSPRSRNGETQYF	TGTGCCAGCAGCTCCCCGCGTTCCCGAAATGGGGAGACCCAGTACTTC
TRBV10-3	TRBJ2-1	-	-	CAISAELEESYNEQFF	TGTGCCATCAGTGCAGAACTAGAAGAAAGCTACAATGAGCAGTTCTTC
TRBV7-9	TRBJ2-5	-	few	CASSPAIRGSETQYF	TGTGCCAGCAGTCCAGCGATTAGGGGCTCAGAGACCCAGTACTTC
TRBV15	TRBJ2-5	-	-	CATSRDPYQETQYF	TGTGCCACCAGCAGAGATCCTTACCAAGAGACCCAGTACTTC
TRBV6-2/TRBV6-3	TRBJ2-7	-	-	CASRESTGYEQYF	TGTGCCAGCAGGGAATCCACAGGGTACGAGCAGTACTTC
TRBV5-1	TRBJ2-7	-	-	CASRLRGDATYEQYF	TGCGCCAGCAGGTTAAGGGGGGACGCAACCTACGAGCAGTACTTC
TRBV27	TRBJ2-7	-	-	CASSDVSQRLYEQYF	TGTGCCAGCTCGGATGTTTCCCAAAGATTATACGAGCAGTACTTC
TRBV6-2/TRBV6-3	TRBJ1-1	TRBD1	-	CASRLTGMGTEAFF	TGTGCCAGCAGGCTGACAGGGATGGGCACTGAAGCTTTCTTT
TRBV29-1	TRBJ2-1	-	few	CSADETRDSSMNEQFF	TGCAGCGCCGACGAGACAAGGGATTCTAGCATGAATGAGCAGTTCTTC
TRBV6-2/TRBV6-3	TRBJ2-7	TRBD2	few	CASREALGLTYEQYF	TGTGCCAGCAGGGAGGCCTTGGGACTAACCTACGAGCAGTACTTC
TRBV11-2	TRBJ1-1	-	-	CASSPTTGGTEAFF	TGTGCCAGCAGCCCAACGACAGGAGGTACTGAAGCTTTCTTT
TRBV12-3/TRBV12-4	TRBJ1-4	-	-	CASSPTSGMPPFF	TGTGCCAGCAGTCCAACCTCAGGGATGCCTCCGTTTTTT
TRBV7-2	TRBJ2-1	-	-	CASSLGQRGGNEQFF	TGTGCCAGCAGCTTGGGCCAAAGGGGAGGCAATGAGCAGTTCTTC
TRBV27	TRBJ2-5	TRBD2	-	CASSLLSTSGYQETQYF	TGTGCCAGCAGCCTACTCAGTACTAGCGGGTACCAAGAGACCCAGTACTTC
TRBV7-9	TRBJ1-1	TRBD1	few	CASSSATGVPEAFF	TGTGCCAGCAGCTCCGCGACAGGGGTTCCTGAAGCTTTCTTT
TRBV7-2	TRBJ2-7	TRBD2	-	CASSLPSSLAGALYEQYF	TGTGCCAGCAGCTTACCGTCCTCGTTAGCGGGAGCGCTATACGAGCAGTACTTC
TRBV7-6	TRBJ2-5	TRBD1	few	CASSSGQGARQETQYF	TGTGCCAGCAGCTCGGGACAGGGGGCCCGTCAAGAGACCCAGTACTTC
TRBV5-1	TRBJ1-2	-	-	CASSPTGNPGLIYGYTF	TGCGCCAGCAGCCCGACTGGAAACCCCGGACTGATCTATGGCTACACCTTC
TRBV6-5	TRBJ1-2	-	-	CASRTISGGGFSF	TGTGCCAGCAGAACGATTTCCGGGGGGGGTTTTAGCTTC
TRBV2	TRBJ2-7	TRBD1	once	CASSDHPGQVNSYEQYF	TGTGCCAGCAGTGACCATCCGGGACAGGTCAACTCCTACGAGCAGTACTTC
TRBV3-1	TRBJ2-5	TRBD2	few	CASSQDGTSGGKF	TGTGCCAGCAGCCAAGATGGGACAAGCGGGGGCAAATTC
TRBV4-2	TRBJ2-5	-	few	CASSPNLPSSETQYF	TGTGCCAGCAGTCCTAACCTCCCTAGTTCCGAGACCCAGTACTTC
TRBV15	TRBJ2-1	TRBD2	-	CATSRDSWGTSSDEQFF	TGTGCCACCAGCAGAGACTCCTGGGGGACTAGCAGCGATGAGCAGTTCTTC
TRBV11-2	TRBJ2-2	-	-	CASSLVREAGELFF	TGTGCCAGCAGCTTAGTCAGGGAGGCCGGGGAGCTGTTTTTT
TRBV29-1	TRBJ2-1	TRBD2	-	CSVDPGAGGHEQSF	TGCAGCGTTGATCCAGGAGCGGGAGGTCATGAGCAGTCCTTC
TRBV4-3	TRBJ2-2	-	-	CASSQQRYTGELFF	TGCGCCAGCAGCCAACAGAGATACACCGGGGAGCTGTTTTTT
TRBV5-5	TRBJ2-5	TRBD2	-	CASTALGLAGSETQYF	TGTGCCAGCACCGCGCTGGGACTAGCGGGATCAGAGACCCAGTACTTC
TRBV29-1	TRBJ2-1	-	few	CSVSGDNEQFF	TGCAGCGTTAGCGGCGACAATGAGCAGTTCTTC
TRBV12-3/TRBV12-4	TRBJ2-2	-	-	CASSSIEGGNTGELFF	TGTGCCAGCAGTTCAATAGAGGGAGGGAACACCGGGGAGCTGTTTTTT
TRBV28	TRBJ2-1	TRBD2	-	CASSLTPGTSVVLEQFF	TGTGCCAGCAGTTTAACCCCCGGGACTAGCGTAGTACTTGAGCAGTTCTTC
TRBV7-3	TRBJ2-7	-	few	CASSLVAASDPYEQYF	TGTGCCAGCAGCTTAGTGGCGGCTAGCGATCCCTACGAGCAGTACTTC
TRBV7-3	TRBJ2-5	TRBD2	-	CASSLTSGDQETQYF	TGTGCCAGCAGCTTGACTAGCGGAGATCAAGAGACCCAGTACTTC
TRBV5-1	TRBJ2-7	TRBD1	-	CASSLGDRVYEQYF	TGCGCCAGCAGCTTGGGGGACAGGGTCTACGAGCAGTACTTC
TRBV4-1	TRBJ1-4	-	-	CASSQGSLKLFF	TGCGCCAGCAGCCAAGGGAGCCTAAAACTGTTTTTT
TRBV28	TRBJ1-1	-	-	CASSTAIVTEAFF	TGTGCCAGCAGCACCGCTATCGTCACTGAAGCTTTCTTT
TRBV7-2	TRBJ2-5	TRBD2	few	CASSPGLAEKETQYF	TGTGCCAGCAGCCCGGGACTAGCAGAAAAGGAGACCCAGTACTTC
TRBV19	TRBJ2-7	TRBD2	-	CASSIDGGLAGVYEQYF	TGTGCCAGTAGTATCGACGGAGGACTAGCGGGAGTCTACGAGCAGTACTTC
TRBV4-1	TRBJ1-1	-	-	CASSRGGLGTEAFF	TGCGCCAGCAGCCGCGGCGGGCTTGGCACTGAAGCTTTCTTT
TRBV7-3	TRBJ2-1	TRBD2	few	CASSPSGGREQFF	TGTGCCAGCAGCCCTTCGGGGGGACGCGAGCAGTTCTTC
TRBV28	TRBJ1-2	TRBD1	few	CASILTGAMSYGYTF	TGTGCCAGCATTCTCACAGGGGCGATGTCCTATGGCTACACCTTC
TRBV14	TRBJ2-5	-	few	CASSPSLIQETQYF	TGTGCCAGCAGCCCGTCACTAATTCAAGAGACCCAGTACTTC
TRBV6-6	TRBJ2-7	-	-	CASLQGTGSYEQYF	TGTGCCAGCCTTCAAGGAACAGGGAGCTACGAGCAGTACTTC
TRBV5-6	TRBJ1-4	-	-	CASSFTGSKLFF	TGTGCCAGCAGCTTTACAGGGTCTAAACTGTTTTTT
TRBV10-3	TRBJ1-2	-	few	CASRGAGDGYTF	TGTGCCAGTCGTGGGGCAGGAGATGGCTACACCTTC
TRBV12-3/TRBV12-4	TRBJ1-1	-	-	CASSSPMRGPEASF	TGTGCCAGCAGTTCCCCGATGAGGGGCCCTGAAGCTTCCTTT